The clone carrying this TCR beta chain was observed at least ten times. This entry belongs to a study of spatial heterogeneity in lung cancer. Stated time point: sample taken at primary tumor resection. Frozen PBMC, nontumor lung or tumor provided whole RNA, which was sequenced unsorted. TCRdb redid the calling of the 5' RACE reads with MiXCR, one entry per CDR3 protein. This sample carries 40,000 or so distinct CDR3 sequences, approximately 5.2% of them seen once, and the ten largest clones take approximately 24%. CDR1 and CDR2 from the germline V gene are DFQATT and SNEGSKA (reference sequence). The CDR3 runs to 16 residues. V lost 0 bases to trimming and J lost 0 bases, with 11 bases between them.

The chain couples TRBV20-1 to TRBJ2-2; D possibly matches TRBD1 or TRBD2 (5 bases each). The sequences come from PBMCs, collected at surgery. This sequence originates from a female donor with early-stage non-small cell lung cancer. The CDR3 spells CSARDLEGTNTGELFF. The CDR3 DNA follows: TGCAGTGCTAGAGATCTCGAGGGGACGAACACCGGGGAGCTGTTTTTT.